The clone carrying this T cell receptor beta chain was recorded a few times. Its target is not known. This sample was included in a study of human T cells and chemical hapten exposure. TCRdb redid the calling of the RACE reads with MiXCR, one entry per CDR3 protein. Here the sample spans under 150,000 distinct CDR3 sequences, 9.5% to 13% being singletons. General study points: Alopecia affected the donors, so their immune response may differ from healthy people's. Counts of TCRs expanded at PT1 correlated positively with patch test score. There was no change with DPC sensitization in TCRs above 1 in 1000 frequency.

Documented time point: patch test 1, 2 weeks after DPC sensitization. The treatment denotes: therapeutic diphenylcyclopropenone sensitization with weekly scalp DPC. Sequenced here: whole blood, sampled in connection with sensitization to the hapten diphenylcyclopropenone (DPC). The receptor was isolated from a woman aged 50 to 60 with alopecia areata. Some clones in this sample may be carry-over from other donors' samples.

The DNA for the CDR3 is TGTGCCAGCAGTGAGAACGGGGGTTATCGAGGTGCAGATACGCAGTATTTT. This sequence encodes CASSENGGYRGADTQYF. V and J are TRBV5-5 and TRBJ2-3, with D possibly TRBD2 on 6 matching bases. CDR1 SGHKS and CDR2 YYEKEE come from the germline V gene (reference sequence). The CDR3 runs to 17 residues. V was shortened by 5 bases and J by 4 bases, with 23 bases between the two germline ends.